The 13 T cell receptor beta chains in this list originate from one sample, sequenced in a study of T cell changes during pregnancy in multiple sclerosis. Generated by immunoSEQ multiplex PCR, the TCRdb table keeps only in-frame clones and is missing some. The sample lists around 100,000 clones, approximately 90% occurring once. The source was peripheral blood, collected after pregnancy. The receptor source for this set is a female donor with multiple sclerosis, enrolled in a pregnancy study.

The chain couples TRBV13 to TRBJ2-5, with a weak D call TRBD1 (5 bases). Trimming removed 7 bases from V and 5 bases from J, with 5 bases in between. The CDR3 has 10 residues. Germline assignment: CDR1 PRHDT and CDR2 FYEKMQ (reference sequence). The CDR3 loop is CASKGETQYF. Written as DNA, the CDR3 is TGTGCCAGCAAGGGGGAGACCCAGTACTTC.

The rearrangement links TRBV27 to TRBJ2-1; D may be TRBD1 (6 bases). The germline gives CDR1 MNHEY, CDR2 SMNVEV (reference sequence). CDR3 size: 14 residues. The V end was cut by 5 bases, the J end by 4 bases, with 12 bases between. CDR3 sequence reads: CASSPPGQYNEQFF. The DNA for the CDR3 is TGTGCCAGCAGTCCACCGGGACAATACAATGAGCAGTTCTTC.

The rearrangement uses TRBV4-2 and TRBJ2-3; 9 nucleotides agree with TRBD1. This CDR3 region has 16 residues. Germline trimming cut 2 bases from V and 5 bases from J; bases unmatched to any gene: 8. Germline lookup yields CDR1 LGHNA and CDR2 YNFKEQ. CDR3 region: CASSQSLGTGRDTQYF. The CDR3 DNA is TGTGCCAGCAGCCAAAGTCTAGGGACAGGGAGAGATACGCAGTATTTT.

CDR3 amino acids: CASSLGTANTEAFF. DNA for the CDR3: TGCGCCAGCAGCTTGGGTACAGCGAACACTGAAGCTTTCTTT. This sequence joins TRBV5-1 and TRBJ1-1; D not resolved. Germline CDR1 and CDR2: SGHRS and YFSETQ. This CDR3 contains 14 residues. Trimming shortened V by 0 bases and J by 1 base, and 7 bases separated the two germline ends.

This chain links TRBV6-6 with TRBJ1-5, with D possibly matching TRBD1 (6 bases). The CDR3 extends over 15 amino acids. The germline CDR1 and CDR2 sequences are MNHNY and SVGAGI (reference sequence). Trimming removed 4 bases at V and 4 bases at J, with 14 bases between. The CDR3 nucleotides are TGTGCCAGCAGTTCTCGGGGGGGCTCGAATCAGCCCCAGCATTTT. Its protein is CASSSRGGSNQPQHF.

The V and J genes are TRBV11-2 and TRBJ2-1; 11 nucleotides agree with TRBD2. Germline V lookup: CDR1 SGHAT, CDR2 FQNNGV. With 5 bases clipped from V and 4 bases from J, the junction kept 4 bases outside the gene matches. This CDR3 has 15 amino acids. The CDR3 DNA reads as TGTGCCAGCAGCCCCAGGACTAGCGGGTACAATGAGCAGTTCTTC. Its translation: CASSPRTSGYNEQFF. Full variable domain (outside the CDR3, taken from reference TRBV11-2 and TRBJ2-1): EAGVAQSPRYKIIEKRQSVAFWCNPISGHATLYWYQQILGQGPKLLIQFQNNGVVDDSQLPKDRFSAERLKGVDSTLKIQPAKLEDSAVYLCASSPRTSGYNEQFFGPGTRLTVL.

A note on this clone: Mismatch with germline at one junction end may stem from a read error. The genes are TRBV6-5 and TRBJ2-1; 9 bases match TRBD1. The CDR3 spans 16 residues. The germline V gene has CDR1 MNHEY and CDR2 SVGAGI. The CDR3 nucleotides read TGTGCCAGCAGTTACTCGGTATCTCGGCGGACAGGGGATCGGATCTTC. It is translated as CASSYSVSRRTGDRIF.

V usage is TRBV5-1 and J usage is TRBJ1-5; 8 positions match TRBD1. The V and J ends lost 4 bases and 6 bases, in that order; junction bases with no gene match: 6. CDR3 size: 14 residues. Per the germline V gene, CDR1 is SGHRS and CDR2 is YFSETQ. The chain's CDR3 is CASSVQGGGQPQHF. CDR3 DNA: TGCGCCAGCAGCGTACAGGGGGGCGGTCAGCCCCAGCATTTT.

V is TRBV2 and J is TRBJ1-2, with 9 bases that match TRBD1. Germline V gene data show CDR1 as SNHLY and CDR2 as FYNNEI. J was trimmed by 4 bases and V by 4 bases; bases with no gene match: 7. This CDR3 spans 15 amino acids. The CDR3 DNA reads TGTGCCAGCAGTGGGCCGGGACAGGGCGGCTATGGCTACACCTTC. Amino acid sequence: CASSGPGQGGYGYTF. Full variable domain (missing parts from reference TRBV2 and TRBJ1-2): EPEVTQTPSHQVTQMGQEVILRCVPISNHLYFYWYRQILGQKVEFLVSFYNNEISEKSEIFDDQFSVERPDGSNFTLKIRSTKLEDSAMYFCASSGPGQGGYGYTFGSGTRLTVV.

The chain recombines TRBV25-1 with TRBJ2-3; TRBD2 matches at 13 bases. The CDR3 length is 18 residues. Germline-derived CDR1 and CDR2 are MGHDK and SYGVNS. J lost 4 bases, V lost 6 bases, and 13 bases had no gene match. CDR3 DNA: TGTGCCAGCAGCAATACTAGCGGGGGGGCCTTAATCTCAGATACGCAGTATTTT. As protein: CASSNTSGGALISDTQYF.

The chain recombines TRBV7-9 with TRBJ1-3; D gene unclear. The CDR3 totals 14 residues. Per the germline V gene, CDR1 is SEHNR and CDR2 is FQNEAQ (reference sequence). Trimming took 3 bases from V and 2 from J, leaving 8 bases between them. The CDR3 DNA reads as TGTGCCAGCAGCTTTGGGCCTACTGGAAACACCATATATTTT. As protein: CASSFGPTGNTIYF.

The rearrangement links TRBV28 to TRBJ1-1, with D possibly TRBD1 on 5 matching bases. Trimming took off 5 bases at V and 5 bases at J, with 12 bases between the two ends. CDR3 length: 13 amino acids. Germline V CDR1 and CDR2: MDHEN, SYDVKM. DNA of the CDR3: TGTGCCAGCAGTCTACCGGGGGGTACTGAAGCTTTCTTT. This encodes CASSLPGGTEAFF.

This chain links TRBV7-2 with TRBJ2-7; 9 bases fit TRBD1. The CDR3 has 12 residues. The ends lost 5 bases at V and 7 bases at J; junction bases unmatched: 3. Per the germline V gene, CDR1 is SGHTA and CDR2 is FQGNSA. The CDR3 nucleotides read TGTGCCAGCAGCACCGGGACAGGGGAGCAGTACTTC. Amino acid sequence: CASSTGTGEQYF.